Shown below are 18 T cell receptor beta chains from a single sample sequenced in a study of T cells in localized non-small cell lung cancer. Some clones are missing from TCRdb's copy, which holds only in-frame ones; the method was immunoSEQ multiplex PCR. Of around 70,000 clones in the sample, about 81% are singletons; the top ten hold around 1.3%. The sample consisted of peripheral blood, taken before any cancer treatment. These receptors were obtained from a female donor older than 55 with stage I lung adenocarcinoma.

The V and J genes are TRBV19 and TRBJ2-1; 15 bases are a match to TRBD2. Germline V CDR1 and CDR2: LNHDA, SQIVND (reference sequence). The trim removed 10 bases at V and 14 bases at J, leaving 6 bases unmatched. The CDR3 totals 12 residues. For the CDR3, the DNA is TGTGCCACCCGTGGGACTAGCGGGAGGAAGTTCTTC. It specifies CATRGTSGRKFF.

The CDR3 bases are TGTGCCAGTAGTATAAGGGGGCGGAATGAGCAGTTCTTC. Amino acids: CASSIRGRNEQFF. The gene calls are TRBV19 and TRBJ2-1, with TRBD1 matching 7 bases. The length of the CDR3 is 13 residues. With V trimmed by 2 bases and J by 7 bases, 2 bases remained unmatched. The germline V gene encodes CDR1 LNHDA and CDR2 SQIVND (reference sequence). The full variable domain, in which reference TRBV19 and TRBJ2-1 provide the parts outside the CDR3, is DGGITQSPKYLFRKEGQNVTLSCEQNLNHDAMYWYRQDPGQGLRLIYYSQIVNDFQKGDIAEGYSVSREKKESFPLTVTSAQKNPTAFYLCASSIRGRNEQFFGPGTRLTVL.

The chain has TRBV20-1 and TRBJ2-7; 7 nucleotides agree with TRBD2. The CDR3 length is 11 residues. V lost 5 bases and J lost 5; bases outside the gene matches: 3. Germline V CDR1 and CDR2: DFQATT, SNEGSKA (reference sequence). The CDR3 region has the DNA TGCAGTGCTTGGACTAGGGACGAGCAGTACTTC. Its translation: CSAWTRDEQYF.

The chain has TRBV2 and TRBJ1-3, with 7 bases aligning to TRBD1. The CDR3 is 15 residues long. The V segment lost 2 bases and the J segment 2 bases; nucleotides outside the gene matches: 3. Germline assignment: CDR1 SNHLY and CDR2 FYNNEI. The chain's CDR3 is CASSEQGVPGNTIYF. DNA for the CDR3: TGTGCCAGCAGTGAACAGGGGGTACCTGGAAACACCATATATTTT.

The chain uses TRBV19 and TRBJ2-2; D not resolved. The CDR3 runs to 12 residues. Looked up from germline, CDR1 is LNHDA and CDR2 is SQIVND (reference sequence). With 6 bases removed from V and 7 bases from J, the gap between germline ends came to 9 bases. The CDR3 DNA reads as TGTGCCAGTAGGGGGTGGGACGGGGAGCTGTTTTTT. Its protein product is CASRGWDGELFF. Looking up the rest from reference TRBV19 and TRBJ2-2 gives the full variable domain: DGGITQSPKYLFRKEGQNVTLSCEQNLNHDAMYWYRQDPGQGLRLIYYSQIVNDFQKGDIAEGYSVSREKKESFPLTVTSAQKNPTAFYLCASRGWDGELFFGEGSRLTVL.

The chain links TRBV5-1 to TRBJ2-5; 10 bases match TRBD2. This CDR3 has 17 amino acids. The V gene's germline CDR1 is SGHRS and CDR2 YFSETQ. J lost 1 base, V lost 1 base, and 7 bases had no gene match. The CDR3 spells CASSLPTPSGGQETQYF. CDR3 bases: TGCGCCAGCAGCTTGCCCACTCCTAGCGGGGGCCAAGAGACCCAGTACTTC.

The gene calls are TRBV5-4 and TRBJ2-3; the match to TRBD2 covers 8 bases. Losses at the gene ends were 3 bases for V and 3 bases for J; bases not matched to a gene: 12. The germline V gene encodes CDR1 SGHNT and CDR2 YYREEE (reference sequence). The CDR3 runs to 17 residues. CDR3 in DNA: TGTGCCAGCAGCTCAATGACGGGGGGGCCGAGGACAGATACGCAGTATTTT. This sequence encodes CASSSMTGGPRTDTQYF. The entire variable domain, with the rest obtained from reference TRBV5-4 and TRBJ2-3, is as follows: ETGVTQSPTHLIKTRGQQVTLRCSSQSGHNTVSWYQQALGQGPQFIFQYYREEENGRGNFPPRFSGLQFPNYSSELNVNALELDDSALYLCASSSMTGGPRTDTQYFGPGTRLTVL.

V gene TRBV7-9 combines with J gene TRBJ1-1; 7 nucleotides line up with TRBD1. V lost 8 bases and J lost 1; bases outside the gene matches: 7. CDR1 and CDR2 from the germline V gene are SEHNR and FQNEAQ (reference sequence). CDR3 length: 14 amino acids. CDR3 residues: CASGRGRGNTEAFF. The CDR3 region has the DNA TGTGCCAGCGGTAGGGGGCGGGGGAACACTGAAGCTTTCTTT.

The V and J genes are TRBV5-1 and TRBJ2-3, with 10 bases lining up with TRBD2. Per germline, CDR1 SGHRS and CDR2 YFSETQ. There are 15 residues in the CDR3. The V segment lost 4 bases and the J segment 4 bases; nucleotides outside the gene matches: 6. The CDR3 reads CASSITSGDADTQYF. The DNA for the CDR3 is TGCGCCAGCAGCATTACTAGCGGGGATGCAGATACGCAGTATTTT.

The chain couples TRBV2 to TRBJ2-2; tentatively, D is TRBD2 (6 bases). Germline loops: CDR1 SNHLY, CDR2 FYNNEI. Deletions cut 1 base from V and 9 bases from J, with 15 bases between. This CDR3 is 15 amino acids long. The CDR3 is CASSEVTSFPRELFF. The CDR3 DNA sequence: TGTGCCAGCAGTGAAGTCACTAGCTTTCCAAGGGAGCTGTTTTTT.

This chain connects TRBV6-1 to TRBJ1-2, with D tentatively TRBD1 (6 bases). Trimming removed 2 bases from V and 2 bases from J, with 12 bases in between. Germline V gives CDR1 MNHNS, CDR2 SASEGT. This CDR3 has 15 residues. The CDR3 spells CASSEPSGQNYGYTF. For the CDR3, the DNA is TGTGCCAGCAGTGAACCGTCGGGACAAAACTATGGCTACACCTTC.

CDR3 nucleotide sequence: TGTGCCAGCAGCTTAGGGACTAGCGTTGCGGATACGCAGTATTTT. Translation gives CASSLGTSVADTQYF. This rearrangement joins TRBV11-3 to TRBJ2-3; TRBD2 aligns across 9 bases. With 1 base clipped from V and 6 bases from J, the junction kept 5 bases outside the gene matches. Germline V gene data show CDR1 as SGHNT and CDR2 as YENEEA. The CDR3 is 15 amino acids.

The rearrangement joins TRBV18 to TRBJ1-1; no reliable D call. Germline V gene sequence: CDR1 KGHSH, CDR2 LQKENI. This CDR3 is built from 15 residues. V was clipped by 2 bases and J by 1 base, with 11 bases between them. CDR3 nucleotide sequence: TGTGCCAGCTCACCAAGTCGGGTTGGGAACACTGAAGCTTTCTTT. Protein: CASSPSRVGNTEAFF.

The chain recombines TRBV4-1 with TRBJ1-2; D gene uncertain. This CDR3 is built from 16 residues. The germline V and J ends were trimmed by 1 base and 5 bases, with 17 bases remaining between them. Germline CDR1 is MGHRA and CDR2 is YSYEKL. The CDR3 DNA reads as TGCGCCAGCAGCCAAGGTCCCCGAGAAACGGTTTATGGCTACACCTTC. Translating gives CASSQGPRETVYGYTF.

This chain uses TRBV7-9 with TRBJ2-7; D uncertain. Germline values: CDR1 SEHNR, CDR2 FQNEAQ (reference sequence). V shed 5 bases and J shed 13 bases, with 21 bases lying between them. The CDR3 is 13 residues long. In DNA, the CDR3 is TGTGCCAGCAGCCGTTCCGGTTCCTACGAGTTCTACTTC. Amino acid sequence: CASSRSGSYEFYF.

This chain uses TRBV7-2 with TRBJ2-1; the match to TRBD2 covers 13 bases. The CDR3 sequence is 15 residues long. The germline CDR1 and CDR2 sequences are SGHTA and FQGNSA. V dropped 6 bases and J dropped 8; count of bases not matched to a gene: 7. DNA for the CDR3: TGTGCCAGCAGGCTCAGACTAGCGGGAGGTCATGAGCAGTTCTTC. Translation: CASRLRLAGGHEQFF. Supplemented by reference TRBV7-2 and TRBJ2-1, the full variable domain reads GAGVSQSPSNKVTEKGKDVELRCDPISGHTALYWYRQSLGQGLEFLIYFQGNSAPDKSGLPSDRFSAERTGGSVSTLTIQRTQQEDSAVYLCASRLRLAGGHEQFFGPGTRLTVL.

This clone qualifies as medium-sized. The chain combines TRBV9 with TRBJ1-1; D uncertain. V lost 4 bases and J lost 5, with 15 bases in between. The CDR3 is 14 residues long. Germline CDR1 SGDLS, CDR2 YYNGEE. In nucleotides, the CDR3 is TGTGCCAGCAGCCCTCGGACGGAGAGGACTGAAGCTTTCTTT. Its protein is CASSPRTERTEAFF.

The V gene is TRBV5-6, the J gene TRBJ2-1; maybe TRBD2 (6 bases). The CDR3 covers 13 residues. The V gene lost 0 bases and the J gene lost 9 bases, with 10 bases spanning the gap. CDR1 and CDR2 from the germline V gene are SGHDT and YYEEEE. The CDR3 sequence is CASSLGGGIEQFF. In DNA form, the CDR3 reads TGTGCCAGCAGCTTGGGTGGGGGGATTGAGCAGTTCTTC. Variable domain in full (rest from reference TRBV5-6 and TRBJ2-1): DAGVTQSPTHLIKTRGQQVTLRCSPKSGHDTVSWYQQALGQGPQFIFQYYEEEERQRGNFPDRFSGHQFPNYSSELNVNALLLGDSALYLCASSLGGGIEQFFGPGTRLTVL.